The 7 T cell receptor beta chains reported below all come from one sample, sequenced in a study of blood T cells in healthy people across ages. A sample-barcoded 5' primer and a J-beta primer mix were used in a second PCR of about 6 to 12 cycles. TCRdb itself ran the 5' RACE reads through MiXCR, one entry per CDR3 protein. The data contain about 1 million distinct CDR3 sequences, 45% of them singletons. The sequenced sample consisted of blood. These receptors all stem from a woman aged 55 to 70 in good health.

This rearrangement joins TRBV20-1 to TRBJ2-1; 13 positions match TRBD2. The V gene's germline CDR1 is DFQATT and CDR2 SNEGSKA (reference sequence). Unmatched junction bases numbered 7, after V lost 7 bases and J lost 4 bases. The CDR3 is 15 amino acids. Here the CDR3 reads CSVLGGLAGYNEQFF. The CDR3 nucleotides read TGCAGTGTCCTCGGGGGACTAGCGGGATACAATGAGCAGTTCTTC.

The V gene is TRBV28, the J gene TRBJ2-3; 10 bases map to TRBD2. Unmatched junction bases numbered 9, after V lost 5 bases and J lost 1 base. The CDR3 is 17 residues long. From germline, CDR1 is MDHEN and CDR2 SYDVKM. CDR3 DNA sequence: TGTGCCAGCAGTCCCCGGACTAGCGGCATACGCACAGATACGCAGTATTTT. Translation: CASSPRTSGIRTDTQYF. Combining the CDR3 with reference TRBV28 and TRBJ2-3 gives the whole variable domain DVKVTQSSRYLVKRTGEKVFLECVQDMDHENMFWYRQDPGLGLRLIYFSYDVKMKEKGDIPEGYSVSREKKERFSLILESASTNQTSMYLCASSPRTSGIRTDTQYFGPGTRLTVL.

The J gene is TRBJ1-5, the V gene TRBV6-5; TRBD1 is a possible D gene (5 bases). The V gene's germline CDR1 is MNHEY and CDR2 SVGAGI. This CDR3 spans 13 amino acids. V was pared by 5 bases and J by 13 bases, with 18 bases between. CDR3 in amino acids: CASSHAFLREQHF. The CDR3 DNA follows: TGTGCCAGCAGTCACGCCTTCCTCAGGGAACAGCATTTT.

This clonotype was found many times. The junction shows a germline mismatch at one end, possibly a read error. The V call is TRBV5-1, the J call TRBJ2-7, with D maybe TRBD1 (5 bases). CDR3 length: 13 residues. Germline V gene sequence: CDR1 SGHRS, CDR2 YFSETQ. The CDR3, as DNA: TGTGCCAGCAGCCCGGACATATCCTACGAGCAGTACTTC. Protein product: CASSPDISYEQYF.

V gene TRBV5-1 combines with J gene TRBJ2-1; 11 bases align to TRBD1. The CDR3 covers 17 residues. Trimming removed 4 bases from V and 0 bases from J; junction bases left unmatched: 6. CDR1 and CDR2 from the germline V gene are SGHRS and YFSETQ. The DNA of the CDR3 is TGCGCCAGCAGCACCCGGACAGGGGGCAGCTCCTACAATGAGCAGTTCTTC. It is translated as CASSTRTGGSSYNEQFF.

This clonotype was counted ten times or more. The chain combines TRBV10-3 with TRBJ1-2; 7 bases fit TRBD1. After removal of 2 bases from V and 3 bases from J, the junction contained 0 bases not matched to a gene. Per the germline V gene, CDR1 is ENHRY and CDR2 is SYGVKD. This CDR3 contains 13 residues. The CDR3 reads CAISEDRDYGYTF. CDR3 in DNA: TGTGCCATCAGTGAGGACAGGGACTATGGCTACACCTTC.

The genes are TRBV25-1 and TRBJ2-2; D gene uncertain. The V gene's germline CDR1 is MGHDK and CDR2 SYGVNS. Trimming cost V 3 bases and J 4 bases, with 15 bases left between them. CDR3 size: 16 residues. This chain's CDR3 is CASSEIGAATTGELFF. The CDR3 DNA is TGTGCCAGCAGTGAGATAGGAGCAGCCACCACCGGGGAGCTGTTTTTT.